This entry lists 15 T cell receptor beta chains sequenced from one sample in a study of T-cell reconstitution after alpha-beta-depleted transplantation in children. Unique molecular identifiers featured in how the TCRbeta library was prepared. TCRdb fed the PCR reads into MiXCR, producing one record per CDR3 protein. The sample yields about 580,000 distinct CDR3 sequences, roughly 30% seen once. This specimen consisted of PBMCs, obtained before TCRalphabeta/CD19-depleted stem cell transplant. The receptors here all came from a boy under three years old with Wiskott-Aldrich syndrome, due to receive a stem cell transplant.

This clonotype was observed a few times. The chain combines TRBV4-1 with TRBJ2-1, with 7 bases identical to TRBD2. Trimming at V came to 1 base and at J to 2 bases, leaving 5 bases not matched to a gene. Germline CDR1 is MGHRA and CDR2 is YSYEKL. This CDR3 has 16 residues. DNA of the CDR3: TGCGCCAGCAGCCAAGGGTCTAGCGGAGCCTACAATGAGCAGTTCTTC. Translation gives CASSQGSSGAYNEQFF.

This clonotype was observed a handful of times. This chain joins TRBV5-1 and TRBJ1-3; D is unclear. This CDR3 is built from 15 residues. Germline loops: CDR1 SGHRS, CDR2 YFSETQ. Trimming took off 0 bases at V and 0 bases at J, with 7 bases between the two ends. The CDR3 nucleotides read TGCGCCAGCAGCTTGGGTGCAGACTCTGGAAACACCATATATTTT. Amino acids: CASSLGADSGNTIYF.

The chain links TRBV5-1 to TRBJ2-3; the D gene is possibly TRBD2 (5 bases). The germline V gene has CDR1 SGHRS and CDR2 YFSETQ. This CDR3 has 16 residues. The V end lost 1 base, the J end lost 1 base, and 13 bases lay between the germline ends. The CDR3 is CASSLIGLAGTDTQYF. In nucleotides, the CDR3 is TGCGCCAGCAGCTTGATTGGGCTAGCAGGCACAGATACGCAGTATTTT.

This clonotype was recorded a few times. This chain joins TRBV5-1 and TRBJ2-1; 8 bases fit TRBD1. The CDR3 has 15 amino acids. Germline lookup yields CDR1 SGHRS and CDR2 YFSETQ. The V segment lost 0 bases and the J segment 9 bases; nucleotides outside the gene matches: 8. CDR3 residues: CASSLGGQGTSEQFF. The CDR3 DNA sequence: TGCGCCAGCAGCTTGGGAGGACAGGGTACCAGTGAGCAGTTCTTC.

The V call is TRBV12-3 or TRBV12-4, the J call TRBJ2-2; D is unclear. The CDR3 has 13 residues. Trimming shortened V by 4 bases and J by 6 bases, and 9 bases separated the two germline ends. CDR3 protein: CASSSWSPGELFF. The DNA for the CDR3 is TGTGCCAGCAGTTCCTGGTCCCCCGGGGAGCTGTTTTTT.

The DNA for the CDR3 is TGTGCCAGCAGGGCGACTAGCGGGAGTTACAATGAGCAGTTCTTC. Its protein is CASRATSGSYNEQFF. V is TRBV2 and J is TRBJ2-1, with 12 nucleotides matching TRBD2. The germline V gene has CDR1 SNHLY and CDR2 FYNNEI. The CDR3 totals 15 residues. V lost 6 bases and J lost 4; bases outside the gene matches: 4.

To note about this clonotype: The junction shows a germline mismatch at one end, possibly a read error. The chain carries TRBV12-3 or TRBV12-4 and TRBJ2-3; D remains unclear. The CDR3 has 15 residues. Written as DNA, the CDR3 is TGTGCCAGCAGGTTAGACGGGCCGAGCACAGATACGCAGTATTTT. This gives the protein CASRLDGPSTDTQYF.

This clonotype was observed a handful of times. V and J are TRBV5-1 and TRBJ1-5; no definite D call. V was cut by 0 bases and J by 5 bases, with 12 bases left in between. This CDR3 has 15 residues. Per germline, CDR1 SGHRS and CDR2 YFSETQ. The DNA of the CDR3 is TGCGCCAGCAGCTTGGGTGACACGGTAGATCAGCCCCAGCATTTT. This encodes CASSLGDTVDQPQHF.

The V gene is TRBV28, the J gene TRBJ2-2; tentatively, D is TRBD2 (6 bases). This CDR3 comprises 11 residues. V was pared by 7 bases and J by 7 bases, with 7 bases between. Per the germline V gene, CDR1 is MDHEN and CDR2 is SYDVKM. The CDR3 nucleotides are TGTGCCAGCAACGGGGGCGGGGAGCTGTTTTTT. It specifies CASNGGGELFF.

The chain links TRBV2 to TRBJ2-1; D may be TRBD2 (6 bases). The CDR3 loop spans 16 amino acids. Germline CDR1 and CDR2: SNHLY and FYNNEI. Trimming stripped 6 bases from V and 5 bases from J, with 20 bases between. The CDR3 DNA is TGTGCCAGCAGCCCCGGCCGGGGGAGGCCAAACAATGAGCAGTTCTTC. Amino acids: CASSPGRGRPNNEQFF.

In this sample, this clonotype turned up once. One end of the junction does not line up with germline, which may come from a read error. The chain's CDR3 is CCARPPDGTDGSYEQYF. DNA for the CDR3: TGCTGTGCTAGGCCCCCCGACGGCACGGACGGCAGCTACGAGCAGTACTTC. The chain links TRBV20-1 to TRBJ2-7; D unclear. Germline lookup yields CDR1 DFQATT and CDR2 SNEGSKA (reference sequence). The CDR3 is made up of 17 amino acids.

In this sample, this clonotype turned up a few times. The rearrangement links TRBV3-1 to TRBJ2-7; D is unclear. Germline V lookup: CDR1 LGHDT, CDR2 YNNKEL (reference sequence). The length of the CDR3 is 12 residues. The V and J ends lost 3 bases and 2 bases respectively, with 5 bases between them. The DNA of the CDR3 is TGTGCCAGCAGCCACGAGACCTACGAGCAGTACTTC. Residues: CASSHETYEQYF.

The chain is built from TRBV4-1 and TRBJ2-3; 9 nucleotides agree with TRBD2. The CDR3 runs to 16 residues. With V trimmed by 1 base and J by 8 bases, 10 bases remained unmatched. In germline, CDR1 is MGHRA, CDR2 YSYEKL. The CDR3 reads CASSQVPVSGRPTQYF. The DNA for the CDR3 is TGCGCCAGCAGCCAAGTGCCGGTTAGCGGGAGACCTACGCAGTATTTT.

This chain uses TRBV20-1 with TRBJ2-3; 7 bases are a match to TRBD2. The germline V gene encodes CDR1 DFQATT and CDR2 SNEGSKA (reference sequence). The CDR3 covers 15 residues. V was pared by 3 bases and J by 2 bases, with 8 bases of the junction left unmatched. The CDR3 region has the DNA TGCAGTGCTAGCCCCACTAGCGTACCCACAGATACGCAGTATTTT. Translated, it gives CSASPTSVPTDTQYF.

V and J are TRBV29-1 and TRBJ2-2; D perhaps matches TRBD1 (5 bases). The CDR3 is 14 amino acids. Trimming pared 4 bases from V and 13 bases from J, leaving 22 bases between. Germline V lookup: CDR1 SQVTM, CDR2 ANQGSEA. CDR3 sequence (DNA): TGCAGCGTTGGACAGCAGCTAATCCCTGGTGGGCTGTTTTTT. Its protein product is CSVGQQLIPGGLFF.